This T cell receptor beta chain emerged from a study of blood T cell repertoires in COVID-19. The CDR3 extends over 18 amino acids. Clones were sequenced by immunoSEQ multiplex PCR, and TCRdb holds only the in-frame ones, with some missing. The data contain about 200,000 clones, around 89% of them singletons. The rearrangement links TRBV21-1 to TRBJ1-2; the table calls TRBD1, which could not be checked here. TRBV21-1 is a pseudogene segment. The specimen sequenced was PBMCs or T cells enriched from blood (not recorded which). The clonotype was recovered from a woman between 18 and 29 years old who had recovered from COVID-19. CDR3 residues: CASSKRMGVAGSFYGYTF. Written as DNA, the CDR3 is TGTGCCAGCAGCAAACGGATGGGTGTGGCAGGTTCCTTCTATGGCTACACCTTC.